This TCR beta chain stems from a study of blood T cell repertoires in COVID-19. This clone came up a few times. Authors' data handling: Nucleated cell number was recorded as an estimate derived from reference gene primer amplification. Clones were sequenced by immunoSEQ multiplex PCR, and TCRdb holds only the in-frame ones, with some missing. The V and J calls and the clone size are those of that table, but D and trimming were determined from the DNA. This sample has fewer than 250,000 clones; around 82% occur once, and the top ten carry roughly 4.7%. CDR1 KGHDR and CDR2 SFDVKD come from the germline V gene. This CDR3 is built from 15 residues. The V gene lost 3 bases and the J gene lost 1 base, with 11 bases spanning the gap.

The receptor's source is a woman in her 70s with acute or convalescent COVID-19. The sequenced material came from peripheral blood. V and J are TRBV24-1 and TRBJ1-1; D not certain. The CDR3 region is CATSDPSGGNTEAFF. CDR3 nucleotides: TGTGCCACCAGTGATCCCTCGGGTGGGAACACTGAAGCTTTCTTT.